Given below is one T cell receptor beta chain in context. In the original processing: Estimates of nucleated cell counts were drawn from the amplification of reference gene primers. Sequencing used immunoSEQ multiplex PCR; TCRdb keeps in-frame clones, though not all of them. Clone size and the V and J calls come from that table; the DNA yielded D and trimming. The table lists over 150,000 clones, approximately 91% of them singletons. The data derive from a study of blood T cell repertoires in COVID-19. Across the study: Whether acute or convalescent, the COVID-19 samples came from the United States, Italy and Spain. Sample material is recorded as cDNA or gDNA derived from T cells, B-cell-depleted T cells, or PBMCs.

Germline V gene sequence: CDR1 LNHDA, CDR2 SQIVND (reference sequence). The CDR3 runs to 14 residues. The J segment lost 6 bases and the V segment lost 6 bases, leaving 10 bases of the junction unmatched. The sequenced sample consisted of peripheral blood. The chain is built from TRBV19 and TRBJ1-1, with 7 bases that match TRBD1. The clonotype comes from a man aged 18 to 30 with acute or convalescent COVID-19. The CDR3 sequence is CASRLQGFRAEAFF. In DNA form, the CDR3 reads TGTGCCAGTAGGCTACAGGGGTTTCGGGCTGAAGCTTTCTTT.